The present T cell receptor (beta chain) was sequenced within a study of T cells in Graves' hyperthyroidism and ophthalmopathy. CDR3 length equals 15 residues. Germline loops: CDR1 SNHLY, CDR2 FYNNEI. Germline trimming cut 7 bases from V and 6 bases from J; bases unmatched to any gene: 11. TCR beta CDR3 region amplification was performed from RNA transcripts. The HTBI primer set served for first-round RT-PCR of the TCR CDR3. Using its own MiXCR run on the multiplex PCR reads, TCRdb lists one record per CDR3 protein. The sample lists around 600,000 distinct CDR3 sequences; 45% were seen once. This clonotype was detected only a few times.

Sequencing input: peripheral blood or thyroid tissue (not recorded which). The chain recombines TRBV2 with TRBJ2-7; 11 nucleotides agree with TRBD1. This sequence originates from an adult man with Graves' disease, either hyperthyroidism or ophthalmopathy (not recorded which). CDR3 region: CASNQEGTGGIEQYF. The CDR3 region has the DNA TGTGCCAGCAACCAGGAGGGGACAGGGGGTATCGAGCAGTACTTC.